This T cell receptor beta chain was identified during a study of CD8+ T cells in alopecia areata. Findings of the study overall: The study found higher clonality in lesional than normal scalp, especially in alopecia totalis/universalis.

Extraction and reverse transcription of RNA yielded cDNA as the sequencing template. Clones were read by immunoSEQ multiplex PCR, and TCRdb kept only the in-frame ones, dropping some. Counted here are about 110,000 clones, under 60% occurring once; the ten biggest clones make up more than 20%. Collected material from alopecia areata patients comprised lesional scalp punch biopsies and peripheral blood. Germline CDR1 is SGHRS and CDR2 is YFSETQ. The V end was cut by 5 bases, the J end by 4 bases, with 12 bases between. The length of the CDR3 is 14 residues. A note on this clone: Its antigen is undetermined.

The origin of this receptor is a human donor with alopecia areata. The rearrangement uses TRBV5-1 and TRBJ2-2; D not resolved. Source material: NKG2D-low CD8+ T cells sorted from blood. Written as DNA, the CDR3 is TGCGCCAGCAGTGTCCTGAGAGCCACCGGGGAGCTGTTTTTT. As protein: CASSVLRATGELFF.